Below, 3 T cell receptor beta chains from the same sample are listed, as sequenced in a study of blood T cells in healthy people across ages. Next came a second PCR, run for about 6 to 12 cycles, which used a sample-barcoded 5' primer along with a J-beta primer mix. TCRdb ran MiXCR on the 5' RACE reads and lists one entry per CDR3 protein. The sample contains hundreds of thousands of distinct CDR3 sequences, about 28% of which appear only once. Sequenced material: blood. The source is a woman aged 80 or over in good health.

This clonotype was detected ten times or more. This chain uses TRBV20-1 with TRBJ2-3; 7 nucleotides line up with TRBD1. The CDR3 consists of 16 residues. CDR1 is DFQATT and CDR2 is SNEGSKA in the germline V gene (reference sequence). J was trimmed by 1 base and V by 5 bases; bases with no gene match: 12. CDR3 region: CSAHELTGRGTDTQYF. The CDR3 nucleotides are TGCAGTGCTCACGAACTGACAGGGAGAGGCACAGATACGCAGTATTTT.

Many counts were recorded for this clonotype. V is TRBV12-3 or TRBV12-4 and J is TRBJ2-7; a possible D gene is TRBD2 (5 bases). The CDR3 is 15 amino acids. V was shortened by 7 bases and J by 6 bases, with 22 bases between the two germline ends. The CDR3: CASTWNLNSEGEQYF. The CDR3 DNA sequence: TGTGCCAGCACCTGGAATCTGAATTCTGAGGGCGAGCAGTACTTC.

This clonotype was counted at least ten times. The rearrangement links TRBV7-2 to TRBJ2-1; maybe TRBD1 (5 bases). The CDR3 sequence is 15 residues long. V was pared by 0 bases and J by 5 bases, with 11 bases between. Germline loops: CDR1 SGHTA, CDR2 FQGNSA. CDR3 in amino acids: CASSLAPAGNNEQFF. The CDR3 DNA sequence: TGTGCCAGCAGCTTAGCGCCGGCAGGGAACAATGAGCAGTTCTTC.